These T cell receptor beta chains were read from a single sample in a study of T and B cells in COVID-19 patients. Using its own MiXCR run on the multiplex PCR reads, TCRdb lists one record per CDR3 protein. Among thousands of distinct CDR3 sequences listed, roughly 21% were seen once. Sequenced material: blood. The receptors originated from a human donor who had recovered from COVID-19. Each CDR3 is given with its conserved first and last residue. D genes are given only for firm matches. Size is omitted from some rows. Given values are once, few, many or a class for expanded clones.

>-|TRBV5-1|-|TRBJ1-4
CASSLGAGLGEKLFF
TGCGCCAGCAGCTTGGGGGCAGGCCTTGGGGAAAAACTGTTTTTT
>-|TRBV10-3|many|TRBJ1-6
CAISEVVNSPLHF
TGTGCCATCAGTGAGGTGGTGAATTCACCCCTCCACTTT
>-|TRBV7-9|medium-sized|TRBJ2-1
CASSPNAGTPYNEQFF
TGTGCCAGCAGCCCGAATGCGGGGACGCCCTACAATGAGCAGTTCTTC
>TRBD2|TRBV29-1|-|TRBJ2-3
CSTSGSTDTQYF
TGCAGCACTAGCGGGAGTACAGATACGCAGTATTTT
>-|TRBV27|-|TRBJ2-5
CASSLSRGAQETQYF
TGTGCCAGCAGTTTATCTAGGGGGGCACAAGAGACCCAGTACTTC
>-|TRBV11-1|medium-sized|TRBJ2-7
CASSFWGTSYEQYF
TGTGCCAGCAGCTTCTGGGGGACCTCCTACGAGCAGTACTTC
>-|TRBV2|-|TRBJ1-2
CASSEASYTF
TGTGCCAGCAGTGAAGCCTCGTACACCTTC
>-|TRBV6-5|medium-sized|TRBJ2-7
CASRQAYEQYF
TGTGCCAGCAGGCAGGCCTACGAGCAGTACTTC
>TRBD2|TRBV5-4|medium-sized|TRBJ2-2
CASSFSGGTDTGELFF
TGTGCCAGCAGCTTTAGCGGGGGGACTGACACCGGGGAGCTGTTTTTT
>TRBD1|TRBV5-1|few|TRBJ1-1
CASSLASGTGADMNTEAFF
TGCGCCAGCAGCTTGGCCTCCGGGACAGGGGCCGACATGAACACTGAAGCTTTCTTT
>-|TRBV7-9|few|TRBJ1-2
CASSPMSGANYGYTF
TGTGCCAGCAGCCCGATGTCGGGGGCTAACTATGGCTACACCTTC
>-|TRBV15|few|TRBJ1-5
CATSRGAGDQPQHF
TGTGCCACCAGCAGAGGTGCAGGAGATCAGCCCCAGCATTTT
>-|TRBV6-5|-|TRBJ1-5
CASSQNQPQHF
TGTGCCAGCAGTCAGAATCAGCCCCAGCATTTT
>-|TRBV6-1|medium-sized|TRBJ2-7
CASSESYGGAYEQYF
TGTGCCAGCAGTGAATCGTACGGGGGAGCCTACGAGCAGTACTTC
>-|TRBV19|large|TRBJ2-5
CASSQGRAYGQYF
TGTGCCAGTAGTCAGGGGAGGGCCTATGGCCAGTACTTC
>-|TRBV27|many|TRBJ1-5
CASSLFSVEGSNQPQHF
TGTGCCAGCAGTTTATTCTCCGTGGAGGGGAGCAATCAGCCCCAGCATTTT
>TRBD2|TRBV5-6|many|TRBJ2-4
CASSLELAGGPGNIQYF
TGTGCCAGCAGCTTGGAACTAGCGGGAGGGCCCGGAAACATTCAGTACTTC
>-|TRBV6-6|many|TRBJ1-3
CASSSVAGRGNTIYF
TGTGCCAGCAGTTCTGTGGCAGGCCGGGGAAACACCATATATTTT
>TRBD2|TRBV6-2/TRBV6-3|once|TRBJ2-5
CASRSAGGGGPETQYF
TGTGCCAGCAGATCAGCGGGGGGGGGGGGACCAGAGACCCAGTACTTC
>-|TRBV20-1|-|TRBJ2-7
CSARDVTGFSYEQYF
TGCAGTGCTAGAGATGTGACAGGATTCTCCTACGAGCAGTACTTC
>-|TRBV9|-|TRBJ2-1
CASSVEQGYGYNEQFF
TGTGCCAGCAGCGTTGAACAGGGTTACGGTTACAATGAGCAGTTCTTC
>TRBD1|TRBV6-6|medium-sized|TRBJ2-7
CASSYPGGGVGEQYF
TGTGCCAGCAGTTACCCAGGGGGCGGGGTAGGGGAGCAGTACTTC
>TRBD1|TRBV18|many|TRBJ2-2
CASSKEPGQGAGELFF
TGTGCCAGCTCAAAAGAACCGGGACAGGGGGCCGGGGAGCTGTTTTTT
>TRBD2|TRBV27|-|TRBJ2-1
CASSFGLAGVNEQFF
TGTGCCAGCAGTTTTGGACTAGCGGGGGTGAATGAGCAGTTCTTC
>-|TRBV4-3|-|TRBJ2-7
CASSQGVGPPYEHYF
TGCGCCAGCAGCCAAGGAGTGGGGCCACCCTACGAGCATTACTTC
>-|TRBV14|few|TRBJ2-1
CASSQDIGRADEQFF
TGTGCCAGCAGCCAAGATATTGGCAGGGCGGATGAGCAGTTCTTC
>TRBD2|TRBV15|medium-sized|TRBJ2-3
CATSNPAGGADTQYF
TGTGCCACCAGCAATCCCGCGGGGGGAGCAGATACGCAGTATTTT
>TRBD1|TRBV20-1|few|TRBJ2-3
CSAIRQGATDTQYF
TGCAGTGCTATCCGACAGGGGGCGACAGATACGCAGTATTTT
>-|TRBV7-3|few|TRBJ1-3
CASSLTGSGNTIYF
TGTGCCAGCAGCTTAACGGGGTCTGGAAACACCATATATTTT
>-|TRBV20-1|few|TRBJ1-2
CSARDLSGVFYGYTF
TGCAGTGCTAGAGATCTTAGTGGAGTTTTCTATGGCTACACCTTC
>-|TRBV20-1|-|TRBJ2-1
CSARDGLSYNEQFF
TGCAGTGCTAGAGATGGCCTGTCCTACAATGAGCAGTTCTTC
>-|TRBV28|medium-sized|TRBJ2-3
CASSSVTDTDTQYF
TGTGCCAGCAGTTCGGTGACAGACACAGATACGCAGTATTTT
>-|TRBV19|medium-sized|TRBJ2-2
CASSSPPGRNTGELFF
TGTGCCAGTAGTTCGCCTCCCGGACGGAACACCGGGGAGCTGTTTTTT
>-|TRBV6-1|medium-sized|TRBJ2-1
CASSAELFNEQFF
TGTGCCAGCAGTGCAGAACTATTCAATGAGCAGTTCTTC
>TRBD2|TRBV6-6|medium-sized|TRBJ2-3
CASSRGLAGGGADTQYF
TGTGCCAGCAGTCGTGGACTAGCGGGAGGGGGGGCAGATACGCAGTATTTT
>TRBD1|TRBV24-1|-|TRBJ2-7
CATSDTNDRAYEQYF
TGTGCCACCAGTGATACCAACGACAGGGCCTACGAGCAGTACTTC
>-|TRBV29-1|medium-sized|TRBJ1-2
CSVEEGTGYGYTF
TGCAGCGTTGAAGAAGGCACTGGGTATGGCTACACCTTC
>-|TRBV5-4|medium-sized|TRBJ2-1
CASSLDRGPLGEQFF
TGTGCCAGCAGCTTGGACCGCGGCCCCTTAGGTGAGCAGTTCTTC
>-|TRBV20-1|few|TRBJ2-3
CSAIVTATSTDTQYF
TGCAGTGCTATTGTGACAGCAACTAGCACAGATACGCAGTATTTT
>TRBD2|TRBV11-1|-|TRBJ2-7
CASSFRLAGVVSSSYEQYF
TGTGCCAGCAGCTTCCGACTCGCGGGGGTCGTCAGTAGCTCCTACGAGCAGTACTTC
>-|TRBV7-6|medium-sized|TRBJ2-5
CASSLGGRETQYF
TGTGCCAGCAGCTTAGGCGGAAGAGAGACCCAGTACTTC
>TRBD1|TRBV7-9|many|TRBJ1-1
CASSEDRRAFF
TGTGCCAGCAGCGAGGACAGGCGAGCTTTCTTT
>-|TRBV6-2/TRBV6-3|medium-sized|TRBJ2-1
CASSSQHGVSYNEQFF
TGTGCCAGCAGTTCTCAACACGGGGTCTCCTACAATGAGCAGTTCTTC
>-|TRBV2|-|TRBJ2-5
CASNRGGETQYF
TGTGCCAGTAACAGAGGAGGGGAGACCCAGTACTTC
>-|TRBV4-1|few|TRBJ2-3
CASSQDGGESDTQYF
TGCGCCAGCAGCCAAGATGGGGGTGAGTCGGATACGCAGTATTTT
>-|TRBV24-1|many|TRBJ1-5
CATSASRGNQPQHF
TGTGCCACCAGTGCCTCGAGGGGGAATCAGCCCCAGCATTTT
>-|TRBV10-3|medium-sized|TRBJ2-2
CAIRGTENTGELFF
TGTGCCATCAGGGGGACGGAGAACACCGGGGAGCTGTTTTTT
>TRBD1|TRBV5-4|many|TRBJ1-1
CASSPTGGRDTEAFF
TGTGCCAGCAGCCCGACAGGGGGCAGGGACACTGAAGCTTTCTTT
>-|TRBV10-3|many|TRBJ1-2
CAISEQRKAANYGYTF
TGTGCCATCAGTGAGCAAAGGAAGGCCGCTAACTATGGCTACACCTTC
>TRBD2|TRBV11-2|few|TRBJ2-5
CASSPWTSGRTKETQYF
TGTGCCAGCAGCCCCTGGACTAGCGGGAGGACTAAAGAGACCCAGTACTTC
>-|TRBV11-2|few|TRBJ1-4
CASSRKWGATNEKLFF
TGTGCCAGCAGCCGTAAATGGGGCGCAACTAATGAAAAACTGTTTTTT
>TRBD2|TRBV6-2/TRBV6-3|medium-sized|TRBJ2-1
CASSLSGPPGNEQFF
TGTGCCAGCAGTCTTAGCGGGCCACCGGGCAATGAGCAGTTCTTC
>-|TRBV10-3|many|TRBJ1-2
CAISESIGSSMPYTF
TGTGCCATCAGTGAGTCGATAGGGTCCTCTATGCCCTACACCTTC
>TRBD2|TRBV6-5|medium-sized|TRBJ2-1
CASSYSGLAGGAYNEQFF
TGTGCCAGCAGTTACTCCGGACTAGCGGGAGGCGCCTACAATGAGCAGTTCTTC
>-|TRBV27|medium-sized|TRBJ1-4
CASSSRDPDLATNEKLFF
TGTGCCAGCAGTTCCAGAGACCCCGACCTTGCAACTAATGAAAAACTGTTTTTT
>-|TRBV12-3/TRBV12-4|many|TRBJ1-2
CASSLRGRRGHYGYTF
TGTGCCAGCAGTTTAAGAGGCCGACGGGGGCACTATGGCTACACCTTC